One and the same sample provided the 10 T cell receptor beta chains below, sequenced in a study of vaccination effects on CD4 cells after COVID-19. These receptors lack a known antigen. Assay: immunoSEQ multiplex PCR; the TCRdb copy retains only in-frame clones and omits some. The sample carries about 66,000 clones, about 74% recorded once. Subsequent to a culture period of 10 days, CD4+ T cells were isolated. Everyone in the study got two shots of either the BNT162b2 or mRNA-1273 vaccine. The sequencing here drew on CD4+ T cells from PBMCs cultured without peptide, taken after COVID-19 vaccination. Receptors were obtained from a human donor who received a COVID-19 vaccine.

The genes are TRBV4-1 and TRBJ1-1, with 8 bases fitting TRBD1. CDR3 size: 16 residues. The germline CDR1 and CDR2 sequences are MGHRA and YSYEKL. Trimming removed 1 base from V and 11 bases from J; junction bases left unmatched: 15. The CDR3 DNA reads as TGCGCCAGCAGCCAAGTCTGGTCAGGGGGCGCGGATTTGGCTTTCTTT. Its protein is CASSQVWSGGADLAFF.

Here the CDR3 DNA reads TGTGCCAGCTCCCCTAGCGGGGGGGCCTATGAGCAGTTCTTC. Its translation: CASSPSGGAYEQFF. The gene calls are TRBV18 and TRBJ2-1; the match to TRBD2 covers 12 bases. This CDR3 is built from 14 residues. From germline, CDR1 is KGHSH and CDR2 LQKENI. J gave up 8 bases and V 6 bases, and 5 bases lay outside the gene matches. Based on the CDR3 plus reference TRBV18 and TRBJ2-1, the full variable domain is NAGVMQNPRHLVRRRGQEARLRCSPMKGHSHVYWYRQLPEEGLKFMVYLQKENIIDESGMPKERFSAEFPKEGPSILRIQQVVRGDSAAYFCASSPSGGAYEQFFGPGTRLTVL.

The rearrangement links TRBV6-1 to TRBJ2-7; D perhaps matches TRBD1 (7 bases). The ends were cut back, 2 bases at V and 3 bases at J, with 17 bases in the middle. Per germline, CDR1 MNHNS and CDR2 SASEGT. The CDR3 runs 16 residues. As DNA, the CDR3 is TGTGCCAGCAGTGAACTCAGGGGGGCGGAGGGCTACGAGCAGTACGTC. It translates to CASSELRGAEGYEQYV.

The chain employs TRBV15 and TRBJ1-4; weak D call: TRBD1 (5 bases). The ends were cut back, 1 base at V and 0 bases at J, with 9 bases in the middle. Looked up from germline, CDR1 is LNHNV and CDR2 is YYDKDF (reference sequence). The CDR3 is 16 residues long. The CDR3 region is CATSRVSTATNEKLFF. As DNA, the CDR3 is TGTGCCACCAGCAGAGTTTCGACAGCAACTAATGAAAAACTGTTTTTT.

The CDR3 region is CSVDRGTGELFF. DNA for the CDR3: TGCAGCGTAGACAGGGGCACCGGGGAGCTGTTTTTT. V gene TRBV29-1 combines with J gene TRBJ2-2; 8 bases fit TRBD1. This CDR3 is 12 amino acids long. Germline CDR1 is SQVTM and CDR2 is ANQGSEA. The J segment lost 4 bases and the V segment lost 6 bases, leaving 1 base of the junction unmatched.

This chain uses TRBV6-5 with TRBJ1-6; TRBD1 matches at 7 bases. V shed 5 bases and J 7 bases; nucleotides not matched to a gene: 5. Per germline, CDR1 MNHEY and CDR2 SVGAGI. The CDR3 runs to 14 residues. The CDR3: CASSRDSGNSPLHF. CDR3 bases: TGTGCCAGCAGTCGGGACAGTGGGAATTCACCCCTCCACTTT.

The genes are TRBV28 and TRBJ2-5; no firm D call. V lost 6 bases and J lost 1, with 15 bases in between. CDR3 size: 15 residues. Germline V lookup: CDR1 MDHEN, CDR2 SYDVKM. CDR3 nucleotides: TGTGCCAGCAGCCCGCAGGCCCAGGCCCAAGAGACCCAGTACTTC. Its protein is CASSPQAQAQETQYF.

The rearrangement uses TRBV7-8 and TRBJ1-2, with 7 bases fitting TRBD1. Germline V gene data show CDR1 as SGHVS and CDR2 as FQNEAQ. Losses at the gene ends were 4 bases for V and 6 bases for J; bases not matched to a gene: 11. This CDR3 contains 15 residues. CDR3 residues: CASSSGQAVGNGYTF. The CDR3 DNA is TGTGCCAGCAGCTCAGGACAGGCGGTGGGGAATGGCTACACCTTC.

The chain combines TRBV27 with TRBJ1-3; D is uncertain. The CDR3 runs 14 residues. V gave up 3 bases and J gave up 4 bases, with 10 bases separating them. From germline, CDR1 is MNHEY and CDR2 SMNVEV (reference sequence). The CDR3, as DNA: TGTGCCAGCAGTTTTGCAGGTTCCGGAAACACCATATATTTT. Protein product: CASSFAGSGNTIYF.

The chain joins TRBV19 to TRBJ1-5; D unresolved. V shed 5 bases and J shed 0 bases, with 14 bases lying between them. There are 16 residues in the CDR3. Germline lookup yields CDR1 LNHDA and CDR2 SQIVND (reference sequence). CDR3 protein: CASSELWGISNQPQHF. The CDR3 nucleotides read TGTGCCAGTAGTGAACTATGGGGTATTAGCAATCAGCCCCAGCATTTT.